This TCR beta chain comes out of a study of T cells in Graves' hyperthyroidism and ophthalmopathy. General study results and limits: Most clonotypes expanded in thyroid above 0.001 were likewise present in blood.

Trimming pared 6 bases from V and 9 bases from J, leaving 21 bases between. CDR1 and CDR2 from the germline V gene are SEHNR and FQNEAQ (reference sequence). This CDR3 is 15 amino acids long. TCR beta CDR3 region amplification was performed from RNA transcripts. A set of HTBI primers served as the primers for a first-round RT-PCR of the TCR CDR3. TCRdb reprocessed the multiplex PCR reads via MiXCR and lists one record per CDR3 protein. The sample shows under 350,000 distinct CDR3 sequences, around a fifth of them seen only once. Recently diagnosed hyperthyroidism of less than 2 months' duration affected patients aged 18 to 65. To note about this clonotype: Its target is not known.

The sequenced sample was blood. The rearrangement links TRBV7-9 to TRBJ2-1, with a possible D match to TRBD2 (6 bases). The receptor was isolated from a woman between 45 and 65 years old with Graves' hyperthyroidism. The CDR3 loop is CASRKAGISGGEQFF. Here the CDR3 DNA reads TGTGCCAGCAGGAAAGCGGGCATTTCAGGAGGTGAGCAGTTCTTC.